The next 25 T cell receptor beta chains were all read from a single sample in a study of relationships among human T cell subsets. Regulatory T cells were selected from positively selected CD4+ cells using anti-CD25 beads. TCR alpha and beta CDR3s were amplified from mRNA by semiquantitative ARM-PCR. ARM-PCR used tagged nested gene-specific primers, then communal superprimers for exponential amplification. One entry per CDR3 protein results from TCRdb running MiXCR on the multiplex PCR reads. Here the sample spans some 14,000 distinct CDR3 sequences, over 45% being singletons. The sample was Tregs sorted from blood. The receptor source for this set is a man aged 35-49 years in good health.

The chain combines TRBV5-5 with TRBJ1-2; D might be TRBD1 (5 bases). V was shortened by 2 bases and J by 5 bases, with 16 bases between the two germline ends. The CDR3 has 15 amino acids. Per the germline V gene, CDR1 is SGHKS and CDR2 is YYEKEE (reference sequence). DNA of the CDR3: TGTGCCAGCAGCTTAACGAGACAGTCCACTTATGGCTACACCTTC. Its translation: CASSLTRQSTYGYTF.

J is TRBJ2-1 and V is TRBV5-1, with D hard to call. CDR1 is SGHRS, CDR2 YFSETQ, per germline. The ends were cut back, 0 bases at V and 4 bases at J, with 11 bases in the middle. CDR3 length: 15 amino acids. The CDR3 DNA reads as TGCGCCAGCAGCTTGGCCCCCCAACAGTACAATGAGCAGTTCTTC. Translated: CASSLAPQQYNEQFF.

This clonotype has more than one count but fewer than ten. This chain links TRBV7-6 with TRBJ2-3; TRBD1 is a possible D gene (6 bases). The V gene lost 0 bases and the J gene lost 0 bases, with 7 bases spanning the gap. The CDR3 extends over 15 amino acids. Germline CDR1 SGHVS, CDR2 FNYEAQ. This chain's CDR3 is CASSLAQGSTDTQYF. The DNA of the CDR3 is TGTGCCAGCAGCTTAGCACAGGGAAGCACAGATACGCAGTATTTT. Filled out from reference TRBV7-6 and TRBJ2-3, the complete variable domain reads GAGVSQSPRYKVTKRGQDVALRCDPISGHVSLYWYRQALGQGPEFLTYFNYEAQQDKSGLPNDRFSAERPEGSISTLTIQRTEQRDSAMYRCASSLAQGSTDTQYFGPGTRLTVL.

The chain is built from TRBV19 and TRBJ1-5, with TRBD1 matching 12 bases. The CDR3 consists of 15 residues. Germline values: CDR1 LNHDA, CDR2 SQIVND (reference sequence). Losses at the gene ends were 4 bases for V and 5 bases for J; bases not matched to a gene: 3. CDR3 nucleotide sequence: TGTGCCAGTAGTAAGGGACAGGGGGCTGATCAGCCCCAGCATTTT. This gives the protein CASSKGQGADQPQHF.

The chain joins TRBV29-1 to TRBJ1-1; 8 bases agree with TRBD1. Germline V gene lookup returns CDR1 SQVTM and CDR2 ANQGSEA. Germline trimming cut 8 bases from V and 3 bases from J; bases unmatched to any gene: 8. This CDR3 has 13 amino acids. The CDR3 sequence: CSTPGQGHTEAFF. The CDR3 region has the DNA TGCAGCACGCCCGGACAGGGTCACACTGAAGCTTTCTTT.

The chain recombines TRBV7-9 with TRBJ1-5; unclear D gene. Germline-derived CDR1 and CDR2 are SEHNR and FQNEAQ (reference sequence). The CDR3 extends over 14 amino acids. V was cut by 3 bases and J by 0 bases, with 6 bases left in between. Here the CDR3 reads CASSFSYSNQPQHF. CDR3 bases: TGTGCCAGCAGCTTTTCCTATAGCAATCAGCCCCAGCATTTT.

This clonotype was counted between two and nine times. V gene TRBV11-2 combines with J gene TRBJ2-3; D unresolved. CDR3 size: 13 residues. The V end was cut by 1 base, the J end by 5 bases, with 7 bases between. CDR1 is SGHAT, CDR2 FQNNGV, per germline. The chain's CDR3 is CASSLVVGDTQYF. CDR3 bases: TGTGCCAGCAGCTTAGTGGTTGGAGATACGCAGTATTTT. The full variable domain, completed using reference TRBV11-2 and TRBJ2-3, is EAGVAQSPRYKIIEKRQSVAFWCNPISGHATLYWYQQILGQGPKLLIQFQNNGVVDDSQLPKDRFSAERLKGVDSTLKIQPAKLEDSAVYLCASSLVVGDTQYFGPGTRLTVL.

This clonotype appeared once. This rearrangement joins TRBV4-1 to TRBJ2-1, with D uncertain. Trimming removed 2 bases from V and 2 bases from J, with 7 bases in between. The germline V gene has CDR1 MGHRA and CDR2 YSYEKL. The CDR3 length is 14 residues. The CDR3 loop reads CASSQSDTYNEQFF. The CDR3 DNA is TGCGCCAGCAGCCAATCGGATACCTACAATGAGCAGTTCTTC.

The chain combines TRBV29-1 with TRBJ2-7; 13 positions match TRBD2. The germline V gene encodes CDR1 SQVTM and CDR2 ANQGSEA. This CDR3 comprises 15 residues. V lost 6 bases and J lost 2; bases outside the gene matches: 7. CDR3 sequence (DNA): TGCAGCGTGAGGACTAGCGGGAGTGGGACCTACGAGCAGTACTTC. Translation: CSVRTSGSGTYEQYF.

The chain links TRBV28 to TRBJ1-4; D is ambiguous. The CDR3 runs 16 residues. The germline V gene encodes CDR1 MDHEN and CDR2 SYDVKM. V shed 6 bases and J shed 2 bases, with 16 bases lying between them. The CDR3 sequence is CASSSPRGGTNEKLFF. CDR3 DNA sequence: TGTGCCAGCAGCAGCCCGCGGGGAGGGACTAATGAAAAACTGTTTTTT.

The rearrangement uses TRBV10-2 and TRBJ2-7; D is ambiguous. This CDR3 region has 11 residues. The germline gives CDR1 WSHSY, CDR2 SAAADI. Trimming took off 3 bases at V and 5 bases at J, with 5 bases between the two ends. DNA of the CDR3: TGCGCCAGCAGTGACCCGGACGAGCAGTACTTC. This translates into CASSDPDEQYF.

The chain joins TRBV11-2 to TRBJ2-3, with TRBD1 matching over 7 bases. The CDR3 loop spans 15 amino acids. J lost 5 bases, V lost 5 bases, and 10 bases had no gene match. CDR1 is SGHAT and CDR2 is FQNNGV in the germline V gene. The CDR3 sequence: CASSGDRESLDTQYF. The DNA for the CDR3 is TGTGCCAGCAGCGGAGACAGGGAGTCTCTAGATACGCAGTATTTT. The full variable domain, with the rest looked up from reference TRBV11-2 and TRBJ2-3, is EAGVAQSPRYKIIEKRQSVAFWCNPISGHATLYWYQQILGQGPKLLIQFQNNGVVDDSQLPKDRFSAERLKGVDSTLKIQPAKLEDSAVYLCASSGDRESLDTQYFGPGTRLTVL.

This clonotype was found a few times. V usage is TRBV12-3 or TRBV12-4 and J usage is TRBJ2-1; 11 nucleotides line up with TRBD1. This CDR3 has 15 amino acids. J lost 5 bases, V lost 6 bases, and 6 bases had no gene match. Written as DNA, the CDR3 is TGTGCCAGCAGGGGGCTGGGACAGGGGGACAATGAGCAGTTCTTC. Translating gives CASRGLGQGDNEQFF.

This chain links TRBV12-3 or TRBV12-4 with TRBJ2-6, with 8 bases aligning to TRBD1. Trimming cost V 4 bases and J 10 bases; bases outside gene matches: 3. The CDR3 has 13 residues. CDR3 bases: TGTGCCAGCAGTTCTACAGGGGGTAACGTCCTGACTTTC. This encodes CASSSTGGNVLTF.

The chain uses TRBV28 and TRBJ1-2; weak D call: TRBD1 (6 bases). CDR1 is MDHEN, CDR2 SYDVKM, per germline. V gave up 5 bases and J gave up 4 bases, with 11 bases separating them. The CDR3 is 13 amino acids. In DNA form, the CDR3 reads TGTGCCAGCAGTCCCCCGGACAGCTATGGCTACACCTTC. The encoded protein is CASSPPDSYGYTF.

This clonotype has only a few counts. V is TRBV28 and J is TRBJ2-3; TRBD2 agrees at 8 bases. The CDR3 has 15 amino acids. CDR1 is MDHEN and CDR2 is SYDVKM in the germline V gene. J lost 6 bases, V lost 7 bases, and 12 bases had no gene match. In nucleotides, the CDR3 is TGTGCCAGCACTTCTCGGAGACTAGCGTACGATACGCAGTATTTT. Its translation: CASTSRRLAYDTQYF.

This clonotype was detected only a few times. At one end, the junction sequence differs from germline, possibly due to a read error. V is TRBV4-2 and J is TRBJ1-6; 9 positions match TRBD1. Germline loops: CDR1 LGHNA, CDR2 YNFKEQ. This CDR3 contains 16 residues. The CDR3 reads CASSQERTGVYSPLHF. The CDR3 bases are TGTGCCAGTAGCCAAGAGAGGACAGGGGTATATTCACCCCTCCACTTT.

The J gene is TRBJ2-1, the V gene TRBV24-1; 12 positions agree with TRBD2. From germline, CDR1 is KGHDR and CDR2 SFDVKD. V lost 7 bases and J lost 4; bases outside the gene matches: 4. This CDR3 region has 15 residues. CDR3 bases: TGTGCCACCAGCCTAGGGACTAGCGGGTACAATGAGCAGTTCTTC. Amino acids: CATSLGTSGYNEQFF.

This clonotype was counted between two and nine times. The rearrangement joins TRBV29-1 to TRBJ2-6; the D gene is possibly TRBD2 (5 bases). This CDR3 has 14 amino acids. In germline, CDR1 is SQVTM, CDR2 ANQGSEA. The V end was cut by 4 bases, the J end by 0 bases, with 7 bases between. CDR3 residues: CSVGGFSGANVLTF. The CDR3 nucleotides are TGCAGCGTTGGAGGGTTCTCTGGGGCCAACGTCCTGACTTTC. The full variable domain, rest sourced from reference TRBV29-1 and TRBJ2-6, is SAVISQKPSRDICQRGTSLTIQCQVDSQVTMMFWYRQQPGQSLTLIATANQGSEATYESGFVIDKFPISRPNLTFSTLTVSNMSPEDSSIYLCSVGGFSGANVLTFGAGSRLTVL.

The genes are TRBV7-6 and TRBJ2-5, with 8 bases lining up with TRBD2. Germline assignment: CDR1 SGHVS and CDR2 FNYEAQ. V lost 1 base, J lost 3 bases, and 4 bases stayed unmatched. CDR3 length: 15 amino acids. This chain's CDR3 is CASSLDGAGEETQYF. The CDR3 DNA is TGTGCCAGCAGCTTAGACGGAGCGGGAGAAGAGACCCAGTACTTC.

The chain recombines TRBV28 with TRBJ2-5; D is possibly TRBD2 (5 bases). From germline, CDR1 is MDHEN and CDR2 SYDVKM. This CDR3 has 14 amino acids. The V gene lost 7 bases and the J gene lost 5 bases, with 17 bases spanning the gap. Here the CDR3 DNA reads TGTGCCAGCACCCCATCGGAGGCTCGGGAGACCCAGTACTTC. This gives the protein CASTPSEARETQYF.

The chain uses TRBV6-1 and TRBJ2-3; 10 bases match TRBD1. The ends lost 4 bases at V and 4 bases at J; junction bases unmatched: 8. The CDR3 covers 16 residues. CDR1 and CDR2 from the germline V gene are MNHNS and SASEGT. CDR3 sequence: CASSGLRDRGSDTQYF. The CDR3 nucleotides read TGTGCCAGCAGTGGGCTCCGGGACAGGGGATCAGATACGCAGTATTTT.

By sample share, this clonotype is medium-sized. V is TRBV7-9 and J is TRBJ2-5; TRBD2 aligns across 9 bases. Looked up from germline, CDR1 is SEHNR and CDR2 is FQNEAQ (reference sequence). This CDR3 region has 15 residues. Losses at the gene ends were 1 base for V and 4 bases for J; bases not matched to a gene: 4. CDR3 protein: CASSLDSGGRETQYF. DNA of the CDR3: TGTGCCAGCAGCTTAGATAGCGGGGGAAGAGAGACCCAGTACTTC.

This rearrangement joins TRBV20-1 to TRBJ1-1; no definite D call. The CDR3 consists of 12 residues. V lost 1 base and J 2 bases, leaving 5 bases between the germline ends. CDR1 DFQATT and CDR2 SNEGSKA come from the germline V gene (reference sequence). CDR3 region: CSARGPNTEAFF. In DNA form, the CDR3 reads TGCAGTGCTAGAGGTCCCAACACTGAAGCTTTCTTT.

A few counts support this clonotype. The chain joins TRBV7-9 to TRBJ1-1; possible D gene TRBD1, 5 bases. Germline CDR1 and CDR2: SEHNR and FQNEAQ (reference sequence). V gave up 5 bases and J gave up 2 bases, with 12 bases separating them. The CDR3 loop spans 14 amino acids. In nucleotides, the CDR3 is TGTGCCAGCAGCGTGGACACCCAAAACACTGAAGCTTTCTTT. Its translation: CASSVDTQNTEAFF.